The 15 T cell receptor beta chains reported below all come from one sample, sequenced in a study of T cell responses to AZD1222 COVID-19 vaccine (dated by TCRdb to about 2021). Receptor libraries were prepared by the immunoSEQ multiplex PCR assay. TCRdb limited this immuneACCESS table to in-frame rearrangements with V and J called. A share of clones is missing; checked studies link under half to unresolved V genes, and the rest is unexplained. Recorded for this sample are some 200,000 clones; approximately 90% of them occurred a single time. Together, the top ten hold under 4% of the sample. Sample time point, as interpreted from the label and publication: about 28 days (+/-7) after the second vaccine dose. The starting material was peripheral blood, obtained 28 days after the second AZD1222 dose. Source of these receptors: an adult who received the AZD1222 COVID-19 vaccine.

In DNA, the CDR3 is TGCAGCGTTGAAGGGGGCGCCGACACTGAAGCTTTCTTT. Its translation is CSVEGGADTEAFF. The chain carries TRBV29-1 and TRBJ1-1; perhaps TRBD1 as D (5 bases). V lost 1 base to trimming and J lost 3 bases, with 9 bases between them. The length of the CDR3 is 13 residues. The germline gives CDR1 SQVTM, CDR2 ANQGSEA. Together with reference TRBV29-1 and TRBJ1-1, the CDR3 gives the full variable domain: SAVISQKPSRDICQRGTSLTIQCQVDSQVTMMFWYRQQPGQSLTLIATANQGSEATYESGFVIDKFPISRPNLTFSTLTVSNMSPEDSSIYLCSVEGGADTEAFFGQGTRLTVV.

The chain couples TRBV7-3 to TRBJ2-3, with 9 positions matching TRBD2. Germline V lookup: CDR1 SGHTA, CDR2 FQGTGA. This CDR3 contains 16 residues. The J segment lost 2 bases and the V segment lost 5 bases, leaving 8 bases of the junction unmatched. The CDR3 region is CASSPGTSPVTDTQYF. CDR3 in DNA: TGTGCCAGCAGCCCCGGGACTAGCCCTGTCACAGATACGCAGTATTTT.

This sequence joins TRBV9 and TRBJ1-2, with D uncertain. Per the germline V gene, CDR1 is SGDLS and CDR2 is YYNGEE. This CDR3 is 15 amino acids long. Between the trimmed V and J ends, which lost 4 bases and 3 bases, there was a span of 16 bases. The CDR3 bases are TGTGCCAGCAGCACCGATCCGGTCCCGGACTATGGCTACACCTTC. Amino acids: CASSTDPVPDYGYTF.

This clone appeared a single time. The CDR3 sequence: CASSLGGFTEAFF. CDR3 DNA: TGTGCCAGCAGCCTGGGTGGTTTCACTGAAGCTTTCTTT. This chain uses TRBV7-9 with TRBJ1-1; no clear D. CDR1 and CDR2 from the germline V gene are SEHNR and FQNEAQ (reference sequence). There are 13 residues in the CDR3. V lost 5 bases, J lost 4 bases, and 11 bases lay in between.

CDR3 residues: CASSPWGNSGANVLTF. Here the CDR3 DNA reads TGTGCCAGCAGCCCTTGGGGTAACTCTGGGGCCAACGTCCTGACTTTC. V and J are TRBV7-3 and TRBJ2-6, with D unresolved. The CDR3 has 16 amino acids. The germline gives CDR1 SGHTA, CDR2 FQGTGA. Trimming took 5 bases from V and 0 from J, leaving 11 bases between them.

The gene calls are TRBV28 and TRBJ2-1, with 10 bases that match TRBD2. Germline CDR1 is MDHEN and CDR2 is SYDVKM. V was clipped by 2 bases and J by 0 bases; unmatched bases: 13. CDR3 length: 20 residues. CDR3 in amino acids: CASSLLWASGSLGSYNEQFF. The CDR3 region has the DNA TGTGCCAGCAGTTTACTCTGGGCTAGCGGGAGTCTGGGCTCCTACAATGAGCAGTTCTTC.

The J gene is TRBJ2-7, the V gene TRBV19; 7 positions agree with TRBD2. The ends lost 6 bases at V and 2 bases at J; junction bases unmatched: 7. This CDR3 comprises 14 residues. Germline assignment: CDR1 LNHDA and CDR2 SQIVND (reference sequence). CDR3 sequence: CASSFGLGTYEQYF. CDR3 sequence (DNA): TGTGCCAGTAGCTTTGGACTAGGAACCTACGAGCAGTACTTC.

Here the CDR3 DNA reads TGTGCCAGCACGCTGGCGGGAGTCAATGAGCAGTTCTTC. It specifies CASTLAGVNEQFF. The chain uses TRBV11-1 and TRBJ2-1; 7 bases fit TRBD2. The V gene's germline CDR1 is SGHAT and CDR2 FQDESV (reference sequence). V shed 7 bases and J 6 bases; nucleotides not matched to a gene: 6. This CDR3 contains 13 residues.

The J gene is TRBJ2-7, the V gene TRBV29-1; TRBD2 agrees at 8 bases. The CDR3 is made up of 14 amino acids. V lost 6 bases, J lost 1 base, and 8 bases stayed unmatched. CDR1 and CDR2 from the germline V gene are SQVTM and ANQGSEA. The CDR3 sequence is CSVLPGLGSYEQYF. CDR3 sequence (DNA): TGCAGCGTCCTTCCGGGACTAGGGTCCTACGAGCAGTACTTC.

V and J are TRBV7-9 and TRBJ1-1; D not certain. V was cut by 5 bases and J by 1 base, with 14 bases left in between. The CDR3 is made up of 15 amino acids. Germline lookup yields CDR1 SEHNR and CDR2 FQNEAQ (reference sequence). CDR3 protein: CASSRLYGRNTEAFF. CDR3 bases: TGTGCCAGCAGCCGACTATACGGGAGGAACACTGAAGCTTTCTTT.

The CDR3 DNA follows: TGCGCCAGCAGTGAGTCCGGGACTAGCGTCACCGGGGAGCTGTTTTTT. It codes for CASSESGTSVTGELFF. The rearrangement uses TRBV10-2 and TRBJ2-2; 10 bases map to TRBD2. Trimming at V came to 0 bases and at J to 4 bases, leaving 2 bases not matched to a gene. Germline V gene sequence: CDR1 WSHSY, CDR2 SAAADI. This CDR3 contains 16 residues.

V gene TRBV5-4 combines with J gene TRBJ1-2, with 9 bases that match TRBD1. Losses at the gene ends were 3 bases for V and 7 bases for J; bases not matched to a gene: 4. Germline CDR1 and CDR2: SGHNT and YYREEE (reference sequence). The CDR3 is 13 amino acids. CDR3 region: CASSWGQGSGYTF. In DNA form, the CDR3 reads TGTGCCAGCAGCTGGGGACAGGGCAGTGGCTACACCTTC.

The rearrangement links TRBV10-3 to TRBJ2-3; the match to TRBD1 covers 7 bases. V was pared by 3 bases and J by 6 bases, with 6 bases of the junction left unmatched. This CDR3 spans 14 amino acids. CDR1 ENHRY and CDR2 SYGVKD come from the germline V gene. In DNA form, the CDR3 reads TGTGCCATCAGTGATTCACCCAGGGGGGATACGCAGTATTTT. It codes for CAISDSPRGDTQYF.

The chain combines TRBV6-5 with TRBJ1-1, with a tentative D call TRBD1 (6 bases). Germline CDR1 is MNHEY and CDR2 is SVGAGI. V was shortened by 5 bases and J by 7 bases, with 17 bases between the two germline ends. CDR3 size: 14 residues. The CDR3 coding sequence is TGTGCCAGCAGTCTCGGGACCGGGACAAGTGAAGCTTTCTTT. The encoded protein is CASSLGTGTSEAFF.

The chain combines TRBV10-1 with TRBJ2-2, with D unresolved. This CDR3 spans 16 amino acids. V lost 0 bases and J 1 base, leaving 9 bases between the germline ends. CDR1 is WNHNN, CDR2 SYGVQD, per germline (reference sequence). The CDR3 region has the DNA TGCGCCAGCAGTGAGTCATGGACGGTGAACACCGGGGAGCTGTTTTTT. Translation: CASSESWTVNTGELFF.